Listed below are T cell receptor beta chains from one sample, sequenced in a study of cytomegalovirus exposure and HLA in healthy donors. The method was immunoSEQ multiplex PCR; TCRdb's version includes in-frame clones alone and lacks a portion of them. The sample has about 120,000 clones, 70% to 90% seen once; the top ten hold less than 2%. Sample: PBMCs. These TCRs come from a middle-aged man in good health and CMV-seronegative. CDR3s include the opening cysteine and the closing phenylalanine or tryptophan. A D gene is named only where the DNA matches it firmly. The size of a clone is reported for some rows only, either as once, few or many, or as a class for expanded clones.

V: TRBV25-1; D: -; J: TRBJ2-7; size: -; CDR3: CASRDTGGGRGEQYF; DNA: TGTGCCAGCAGGGATACAGGGGGGGGTAGAGGCGAGCAGTACTTC
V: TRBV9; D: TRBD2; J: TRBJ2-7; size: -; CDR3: CASSVEGLAGREQYF; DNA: TGTGCCAGCAGCGTAGAAGGGCTAGCGGGGCGGGAGCAGTACTTC
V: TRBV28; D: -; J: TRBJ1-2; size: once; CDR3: CASSSPLGIHYGYTF; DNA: TGTGCCAGCAGTTCCCCGCTGGGCATCCACTATGGCTACACCTTC
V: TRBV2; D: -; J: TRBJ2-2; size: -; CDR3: CASSEFVDRSGTGELFF; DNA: TGTGCCAGCAGTGAATTTGTCGACAGGTCAGGCACCGGGGAGCTGTTTTTT
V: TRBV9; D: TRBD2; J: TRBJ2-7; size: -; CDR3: CASSPRLVAGGRHEQYF; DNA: TGTGCCAGCAGCCCTCGATTGGTAGCGGGGGGCCGCCACGAGCAGTACTTC
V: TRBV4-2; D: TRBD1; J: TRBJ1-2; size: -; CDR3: CASSHKTGTDYGYTF; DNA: TGTGCCAGCAGCCACAAGACAGGGACGGACTATGGCTACACCTTC
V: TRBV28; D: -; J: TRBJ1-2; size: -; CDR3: CASSLGADYGYTF; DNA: TGTGCCAGCAGTTTGGGGGCAGACTATGGCTACACCTTC
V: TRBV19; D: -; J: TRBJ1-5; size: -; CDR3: CASRGGDQPQHF; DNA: TGTGCCAGTAGAGGAGGGGACCAGCCCCAGCATTTT
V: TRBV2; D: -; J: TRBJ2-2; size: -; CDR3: CATKGVAETGELFF; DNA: TGTGCCACCAAGGGAGTGGCTGAGACCGGGGAGCTGTTTTTT
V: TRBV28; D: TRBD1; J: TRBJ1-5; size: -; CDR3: CASRPTGVSHQPQHF; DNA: TGTGCCAGCAGACCGACAGGGGTTAGTCATCAGCCCCAGCATTTT
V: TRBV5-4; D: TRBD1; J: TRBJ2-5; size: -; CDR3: CASSLPGQGEETQYF; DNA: TGTGCCAGCAGCCTACCGGGACAGGGCGAAGAGACCCAGTACTTC
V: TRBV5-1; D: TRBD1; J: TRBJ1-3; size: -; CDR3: CASSSQGRSGNTIYF; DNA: TGCGCCAGCAGCTCACAGGGGAGATCTGGAAACACCATATATTTT
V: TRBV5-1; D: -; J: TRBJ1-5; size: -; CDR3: CASRPGHNINQPQHF; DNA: TGCGCCAGCAGACCGGGACACAATATCAATCAGCCCCAGCATTTT
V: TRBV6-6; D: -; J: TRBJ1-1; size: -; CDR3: CASSPLGNTEAFF; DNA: TGTGCCAGCAGTCCCCTCGGGAACACTGAAGCTTTCTTT
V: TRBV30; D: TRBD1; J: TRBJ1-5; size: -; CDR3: CAWSRGTGGAGNQPQHF; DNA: TGTGCCTGGAGTCGGGGGACAGGGGGCGCGGGCAATCAGCCCCAGCATTTT
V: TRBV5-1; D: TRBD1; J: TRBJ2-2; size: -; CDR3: CASSLAGTVNTGELFF; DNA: TGCGCCAGCAGCTTGGCCGGGACAGTGAACACCGGGGAGCTGTTTTTT
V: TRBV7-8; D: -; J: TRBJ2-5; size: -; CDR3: CASSFRDSLEETQYF; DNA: TGTGCCAGCAGCTTCCGGGACTCACTGGAAGAGACCCAGTACTTC
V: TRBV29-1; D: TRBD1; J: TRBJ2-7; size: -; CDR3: CSASDRDVSRSYEQYF; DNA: TGCAGCGCCTCCGACAGGGATGTTAGCAGGTCCTACGAGCAGTACTTC
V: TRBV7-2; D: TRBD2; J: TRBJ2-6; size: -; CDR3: CASSPQGGAIGANVLTF; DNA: TGTGCCAGCAGCCCCCAGGGAGGGGCTATTGGGGCCAACGTCCTGACTTTC
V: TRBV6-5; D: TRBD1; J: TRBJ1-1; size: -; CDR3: CASSYSTGESEAFF; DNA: TGTGCCAGCAGTTACTCCACAGGGGAATCTGAAGCTTTCTTT
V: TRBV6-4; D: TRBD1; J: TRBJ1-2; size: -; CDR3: CASSLRDRGNYGYTF; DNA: TGTGCCAGCAGCCTCCGGGACAGGGGGAACTATGGCTACACCTTC
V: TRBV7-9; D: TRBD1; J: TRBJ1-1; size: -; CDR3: CASSSDREGTEAFF; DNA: TGTGCCAGCAGCTCGGACAGGGAAGGGACTGAAGCTTTCTTT
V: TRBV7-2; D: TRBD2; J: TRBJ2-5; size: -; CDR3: CASSLGSSGEETQYF; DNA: TGTGCCAGCAGCTTAGGGTCTAGCGGGGAAGAGACCCAGTACTTC
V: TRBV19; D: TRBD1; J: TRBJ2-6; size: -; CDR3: CASSIQGALTPGANVLTF; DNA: TGTGCCAGTAGTATACAGGGGGCGCTTACCCCTGGGGCCAACGTCCTGACTTTC
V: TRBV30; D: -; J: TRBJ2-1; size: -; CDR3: CAWSRLGLGYNEQFF; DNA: TGTGCCTGGAGTAGACTAGGGTTGGGGTACAATGAGCAGTTCTTC
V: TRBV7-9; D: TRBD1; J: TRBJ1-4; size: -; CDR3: CASSSWTGNEKLFF; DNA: TGTGCCAGCAGCTCCTGGACAGGGAATGAAAAACTGTTTTTT
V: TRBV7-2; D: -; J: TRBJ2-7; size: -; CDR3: CASSKTTGPGYEQYF; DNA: TGTGCCAGCAGTAAAACGACAGGCCCCGGGTACGAGCAGTACTTC
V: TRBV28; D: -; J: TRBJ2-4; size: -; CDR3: CASSLAKNIQYF; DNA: TGTGCCAGCAGCCTAGCCAAAAACATTCAGTACTTC
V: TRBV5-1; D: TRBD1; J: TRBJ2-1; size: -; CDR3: CASSLDGQGYNEQFF; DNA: TGCGCCAGCAGCTTGGACGGACAGGGCTACAATGAGCAGTTCTTC
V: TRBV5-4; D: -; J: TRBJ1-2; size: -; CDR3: CASPSGGGDEGYTF; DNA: TGTGCCAGCCCCTCGGGAGGGGGGGACGAAGGCTACACCTTC
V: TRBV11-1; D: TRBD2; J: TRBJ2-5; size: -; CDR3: CASKLAGGETQYF; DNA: TGTGCCAGCAAACTAGCGGGGGGGGAGACCCAGTACTTC
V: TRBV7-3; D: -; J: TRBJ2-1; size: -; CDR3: CASSLQLGSVGEQFF; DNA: TGTGCCAGCAGCTTACAACTTGGGAGTGTGGGTGAGCAGTTCTTC
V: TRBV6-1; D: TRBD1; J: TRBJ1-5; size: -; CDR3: CASLRHSGGGQPQHF; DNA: TGTGCCAGCTTACGCCACTCAGGGGGCGGTCAGCCCCAGCATTTT
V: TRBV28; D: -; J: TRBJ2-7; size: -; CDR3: CASSGGGFFYEQYF; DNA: TGTGCCAGCAGCGGAGGAGGATTCTTCTACGAGCAGTACTTC
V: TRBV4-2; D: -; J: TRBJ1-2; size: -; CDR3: CASSQDIGGLRGYTF; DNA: TGTGCCAGCAGCCAAGATATTGGAGGGCTCCGGGGCTACACCTTC
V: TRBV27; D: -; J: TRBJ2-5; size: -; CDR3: CATKGGEETQYF; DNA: TGTGCCACTAAAGGGGGTGAAGAGACCCAGTACTTC